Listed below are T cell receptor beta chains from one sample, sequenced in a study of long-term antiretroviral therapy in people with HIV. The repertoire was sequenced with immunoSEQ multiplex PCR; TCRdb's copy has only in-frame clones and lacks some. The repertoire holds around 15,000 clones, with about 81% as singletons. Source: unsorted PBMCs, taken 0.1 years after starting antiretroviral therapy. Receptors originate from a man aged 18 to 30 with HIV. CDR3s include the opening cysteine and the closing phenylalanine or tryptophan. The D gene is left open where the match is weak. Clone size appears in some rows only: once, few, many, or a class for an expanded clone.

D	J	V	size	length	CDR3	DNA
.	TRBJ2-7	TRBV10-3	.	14	CAISGGTVTYEQYF	TGTGCCATCAGTGGTGGGACGGTGACCTACGAGCAGTACTTC
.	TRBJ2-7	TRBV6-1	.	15	CASKGGTGWPYEQYF	TGTGCCAGCAAAGGGGGAACAGGGTGGCCCTACGAGCAGTACTTC
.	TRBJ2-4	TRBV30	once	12	CAWSNSRGIQYF	TGTGCCTGGAGCAACTCCCGAGGCATTCAGTACTTC
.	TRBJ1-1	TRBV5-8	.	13	CASSLWQNTEAFF	TGTGCCAGCAGCTTGTGGCAGAACACTGAAGCTTTCTTT
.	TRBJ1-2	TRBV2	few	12	CASRTDLSGYTF	TGTGCCAGCAGGACAGACCTCTCCGGCTACACCTTC
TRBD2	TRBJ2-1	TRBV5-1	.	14	CASSLVAGNNEQFF	TGCGCCAGCAGCTTGGTAGCGGGGAACAATGAGCAGTTCTTC
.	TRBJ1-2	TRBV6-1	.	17	CASGEAVGKLANYGYTF	TGTGCCAGCGGTGAAGCGGTGGGGAAGTTAGCTAACTATGGCTACACCTTC
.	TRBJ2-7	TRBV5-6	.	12	CASSLYTYEQYF	TGTGCCAGCAGCTTGTACACGTACGAGCAGTACTTC
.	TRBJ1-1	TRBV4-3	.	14	CASSQALGGTEAFF	TGCGCCAGCAGCCAAGCTCTCGGGGGCACTGAAGCTTTCTTT
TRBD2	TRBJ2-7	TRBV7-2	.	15	CASSSSGGLPYEQYF	TGTGCCAGCAGCAGTAGCGGGGGGCTCCCCTACGAGCAGTACTTC
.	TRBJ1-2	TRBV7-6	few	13	CASSLGHNYGYTF	TGTGCCAGCAGCTTAGGCCATAACTATGGCTACACCTTC
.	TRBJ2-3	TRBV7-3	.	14	CASSLWGNTDTQYF	TGTGCCAGCAGCTTATGGGGAAACACAGATACGCAGTATTTT
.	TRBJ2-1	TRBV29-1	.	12	CSVARQVNEQFF	TGCAGCGTTGCTCGACAGGTCAATGAGCAGTTCTTC
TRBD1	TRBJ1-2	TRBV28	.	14	CASTGQGASNGYTF	TGTGCCAGCACGGGGCAGGGGGCGTCGAATGGCTACACCTTC
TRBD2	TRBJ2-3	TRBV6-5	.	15	CASSGGLAGTDTQYF	TGTGCCAGCAGCGGGGGACTAGCGGGCACAGATACGCAGTATTTT
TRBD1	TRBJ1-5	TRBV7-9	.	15	CASSLAGGVGQPQHF	TGTGCCAGCAGCTTAGCAGGGGGCGTTGGGCAGCCCCAGCATTTT
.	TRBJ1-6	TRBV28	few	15	CASSLRSGRSSPLHF	TGTGCCAGCAGTTTACGATCGGGGCGGAGTTCACCCCTCCACTTT
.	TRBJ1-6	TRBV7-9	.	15	CASSFDVAYNSPLHF	TGTGCCAGCAGCTTCGATGTTGCCTATAATTCACCCCTCCACTTT
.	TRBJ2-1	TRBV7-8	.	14	CASSLRGSYNEQFF	TGTGCCAGCAGCTTAAGGGGTTCCTACAATGAGCAGTTCTTC
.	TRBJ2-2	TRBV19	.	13	CASSIDQAGELFF	TGTGCCAGTAGTATAGATCAAGCCGGGGAGCTGTTTTTT
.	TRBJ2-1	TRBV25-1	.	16	CASSGPTGNSYNEQFF	TGTGCCAGCAGTGGCCCTACAGGAAATTCCTACAATGAGCAGTTCTTC
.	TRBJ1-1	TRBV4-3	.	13	CASSPRGVGEAFF	TGCGCCAGCAGCCCCAGGGGCGTTGGGGAAGCTTTCTTT
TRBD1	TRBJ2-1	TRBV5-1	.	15	CASSQGQGTYNEQFF	TGCGCCAGCAGCCAAGGACAGGGGACCTACAATGAGCAGTTCTTC
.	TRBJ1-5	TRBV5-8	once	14	CASSEYRANQPQHF	TGTGCCAGCAGCGAATACAGGGCTAATCAGCCCCAGCATTTT
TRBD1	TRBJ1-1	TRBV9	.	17	CASSVRGTTGANTEAFF	TGTGCCAGCAGCGTCCGTGGAACCACAGGGGCGAACACTGAAGCTTTCTTT
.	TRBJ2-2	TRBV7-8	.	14	CASSPRQTRGELFF	TGTGCCAGCAGCCCGAGACAGACTCGGGGGGAGCTGTTTTTT
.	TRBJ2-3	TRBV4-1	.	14	CASSQDSYTDTQYF	TGCGCCAGCAGCCAAGATTCCTATACAGATACGCAGTATTTT
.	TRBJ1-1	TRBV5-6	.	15	CASSSLMDGNTEAFF	TGTGCCAGCAGCTCCCTTATGGATGGGAACACTGAAGCTTTCTTT
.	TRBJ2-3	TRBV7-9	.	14	CASSARPSTDTQYF	TGTGCCAGCAGCGCTAGGCCCAGCACAGATACGCAGTATTTT
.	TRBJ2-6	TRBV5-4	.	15	CASSPGHSGANVLTF	TGTGCCAGCAGCCCCGGACACTCTGGGGCCAACGTCCTGACTTTC
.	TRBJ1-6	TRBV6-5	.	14	CASSYGGEGSPLHF	TGTGCCAGCAGTTACGGGGGTGAGGGGTCACCCCTCCACTTT
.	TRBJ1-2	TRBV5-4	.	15	CASSLEEGRGYGYTF	TGTGCCAGCAGCTTGGAGGAGGGTCGGGGCTATGGCTACACCTTC
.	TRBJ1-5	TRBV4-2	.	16	CASSQVASRLDQPQHF	TGTGCCAGCAGCCAAGTCGCCTCAAGGTTAGATCAGCCCCAGCATTTT
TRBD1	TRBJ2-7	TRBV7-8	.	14	CASSARDSSYEQYF	TGTGCCAGCAGCGCCCGGGACAGCTCCTACGAGCAGTACTTC
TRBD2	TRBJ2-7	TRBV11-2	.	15	CASSYTSGGIYEQYF	TGTGCCAGCAGCTACACTAGCGGGGGTATCTACGAGCAGTACTTC
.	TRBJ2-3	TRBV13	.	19	CASSLYSGVTLGGTDTQYF	TGTGCCAGCAGCTTGTATTCCGGGGTCACCCTAGGGGGCACAGATACGCAGTATTTT
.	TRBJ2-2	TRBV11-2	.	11	CTIRKTGELFF	TGTACCATTAGAAAAACCGGGGAGCTGTTTTTT
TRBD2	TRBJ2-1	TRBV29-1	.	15	CSVKEREFPYNEQFF	TGCAGCGTCAAGGAGCGGGAGTTCCCCTACAATGAGCAGTTCTTC
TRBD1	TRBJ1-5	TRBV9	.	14	CASSAGTVNQPQHF	TGTGCCAGCAGCGCCGGGACAGTCAATCAGCCCCAGCATTTT
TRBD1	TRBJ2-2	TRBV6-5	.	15	CASSYWTGGPGELFF	TGTGCCAGCAGTTACTGGACAGGGGGCCCCGGGGAGCTGTTTTTT
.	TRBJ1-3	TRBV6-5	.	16	CASSSREGLSGNTIYF	TGTGCCAGCAGTTCCCGGGAGGGGCTATCTGGAAACACCATATATTTT
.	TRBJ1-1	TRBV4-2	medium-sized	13	CASSQVSLPEAFF	TGTGCCAGCAGCCAAGTGAGTCTGCCCGAAGCTTTCTTT
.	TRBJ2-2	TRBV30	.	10	CAWNTGELFF	TGTGCCTGGAATACCGGGGAGCTGTTTTTT
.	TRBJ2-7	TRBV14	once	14	CASSQVLWAYEQYF	TGTGCCAGCAGCCAAGTCCTTTGGGCCTACGAGCAGTACTTC
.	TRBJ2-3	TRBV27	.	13	CASSLGVPDTQYF	TGTGCCAGCAGTTTGGGGGTTCCAGATACGCAGTATTTT
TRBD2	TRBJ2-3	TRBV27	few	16	CASRSRLAGGPDTQYF	TGTGCCAGCCGATCGAGATTAGCGGGGGGGCCCGATACGCAGTATTTT
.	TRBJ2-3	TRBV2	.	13	CASSPMRTDTQYF	TGTGCCAGCAGCCCCATGAGAACAGATACGCAGTATTTT
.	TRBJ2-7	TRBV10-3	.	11	CAIEGGKEQYF	TGTGCCATCGAGGGCGGCAAGGAGCAGTACTTC
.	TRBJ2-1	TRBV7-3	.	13	CASSLSGNNEQFF	TGTGCCAGCAGCTTATCAGGAAACAATGAGCAGTTCTTC
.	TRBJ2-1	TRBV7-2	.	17	CASSLTNRGLRGDEQFF	TGTGCCAGCAGCCTAACCAACCGGGGACTTCGCGGCGATGAGCAGTTCTTC
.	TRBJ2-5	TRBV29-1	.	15	CSVEDDTRNEETQYF	TGCAGCGTTGAAGATGACACGAGGAATGAGGAGACCCAGTACTTC
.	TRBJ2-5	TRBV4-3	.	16	CASSQDYWLQSQTQYF	TGCGCCAGCAGCCAAGATTATTGGCTCCAAAGCCAGACCCAGTACTTC
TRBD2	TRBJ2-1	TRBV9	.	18	CASSPEGREREGPDEQFF	TGTGCCAGCAGCCCCGAGGGTCGGGAGCGGGAGGGGCCCGATGAGCAGTTCTTC
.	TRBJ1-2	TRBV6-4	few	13	CASSDTGGGGYTF	TGTGCCAGCAGTGACACAGGAGGAGGGGGCTACACCTTC
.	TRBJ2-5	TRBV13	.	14	CASSLYPSQETQYF	TGTGCCAGCAGCTTATATCCCAGCCAAGAGACCCAGTACTTC